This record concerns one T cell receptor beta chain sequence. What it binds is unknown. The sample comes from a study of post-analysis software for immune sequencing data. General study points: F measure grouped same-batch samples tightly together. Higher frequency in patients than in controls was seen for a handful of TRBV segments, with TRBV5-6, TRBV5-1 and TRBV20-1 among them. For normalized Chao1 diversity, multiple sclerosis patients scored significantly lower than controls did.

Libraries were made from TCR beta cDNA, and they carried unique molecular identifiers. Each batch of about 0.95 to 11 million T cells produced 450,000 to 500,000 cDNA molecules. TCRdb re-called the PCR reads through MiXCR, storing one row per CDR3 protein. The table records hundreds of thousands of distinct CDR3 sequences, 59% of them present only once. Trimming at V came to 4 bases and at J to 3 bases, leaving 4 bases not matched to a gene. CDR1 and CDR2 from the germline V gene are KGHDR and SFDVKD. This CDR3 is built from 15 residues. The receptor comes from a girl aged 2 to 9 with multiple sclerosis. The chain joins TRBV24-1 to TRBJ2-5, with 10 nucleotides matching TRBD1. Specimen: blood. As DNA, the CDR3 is TGTGCCACCAGTGAACACGGGACAGGGGAAGAGACCCAGTACTTC. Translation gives CATSEHGTGEETQYF.